This TCR beta chain was sequenced for a study of cytomegalovirus exposure and HLA in healthy donors. Across the study: From HLA-typed donors, an early data release held approximately 85 million unique TCRs. Overall study findings and caveats: Common viral pathogens (according to a later analysis) appeared linked to several of the most significant clusters. CMV serostatus was the only immune exposure information that was available.

The PCR was carried out with 60 Vbeta primers and 13 Jbeta primers. Original data processing: A later analysis counted 80 million or so unique TCR beta chains, about 10 million shared. Using immunoSEQ multiplex PCR, the repertoire was profiled, and TCRdb retains in-frame clones only, with some absent. That table supplies the V and J calls and clone size; D and trimming were determined from the DNA. The sample carries about 180,000 clones, around 82% recorded once. Germline trimming cut 5 bases from V and 5 bases from J; bases unmatched to any gene: 9. Germline V gives CDR1 MDHEN, CDR2 SYDVKM. The CDR3 is made up of 15 amino acids. Concerning this clone: Its antigen is as yet unknown.

The sequencing sample was made of PBMCs. The chain has TRBV28 and TRBJ1-2, with 9 nucleotides matching TRBD1. The sequence came from a woman in her twenties or thirties in good health and CMV-seropositive. The CDR3 bases are TGTGCCAGCAGTACTTCACAGGGGGCGCAATATGGCTACACCTTC. Translation: CASSTSQGAQYGYTF.